This passage covers 28 T cell receptor beta chains from one sample sequenced in a study of cytomegalovirus exposure and HLA in healthy donors. The PCR ran on 60 Vbeta and 13 Jbeta primers. Assay used: immunoSEQ multiplex PCR; TCRdb lists only in-frame clones, some missing. The top ten clones hold 4.5% to 6% of a sample with approximately 130,000 clones, around 77% of them seen once. The sample was PBMCs. The receptors were sampled from a man aged 18-30 years in good health and CMV-seropositive.

This clone has just a few counts. The chain links TRBV15 to TRBJ2-2, with unresolved D. Germline V gene data show CDR1 as LNHNV and CDR2 as YYDKDF (reference sequence). V was pared by 3 bases and J by 0 bases, with 11 bases between. This CDR3 has 16 residues. The CDR3 DNA reads TGTGCCACCAGCAGGTTCCCAGTAACGAACACCGGGGAGCTGTTTTTT. It specifies CATSRFPVTNTGELFF.

Only a few counts were recorded for this clone. The chain couples TRBV28 to TRBJ1-2, with TRBD1 matching 12 bases. V lost 4 bases and J lost 7; bases outside the gene matches: 7. The length of the CDR3 is 15 residues. Germline-derived CDR1 and CDR2 are MDHEN and SYDVKM. This CDR3 reads CASSSPGQGAVGYTF. CDR3 in DNA: TGTGCCAGCAGTTCCCCGGGACAGGGGGCTGTTGGCTACACCTTC.

The chain recombines TRBV27 with TRBJ1-6; perhaps TRBD1 as D (6 bases). This CDR3 contains 15 residues. Trimming stripped 6 bases from V and 10 bases from J, with 19 bases between. Germline CDR1 reads MNHEY; CDR2 reads SMNVEV (reference sequence). CDR3 DNA: TGTGCCAGCAGCCCAATAACGGGGGGCTGGTCACCCCTCCACTTT. Translating gives CASSPITGGWSPLHF.

The gene calls are TRBV7-9 and TRBJ1-2; 10 bases map to TRBD1. This CDR3 has 17 residues. The J segment lost 6 bases and the V segment lost 3 bases, leaving 13 bases of the junction unmatched. In germline, CDR1 is SEHNR, CDR2 FQNEAQ (reference sequence). This CDR3 is CASSFRARDRGDHGYTF. The CDR3 DNA is TGTGCCAGCAGCTTCCGGGCCCGGGACAGGGGCGACCATGGCTACACCTTC.

The genes are TRBV6-5 and TRBJ1-1; D is unclear. CDR1 and CDR2 (germline): MNHEY, SVGAGI. The CDR3 runs 13 residues. Between the trimmed V and J ends, which lost 2 bases and 2 bases, there was a span of 6 bases. CDR3 region: CASSYGPNTEAFF. CDR3 DNA sequence: TGTGCCAGCAGTTACGGCCCTAACACTGAAGCTTTCTTT.

The chain employs TRBV11-3 and TRBJ2-1; D might be TRBD2 (8 bases). The germline CDR1 and CDR2 sequences are SGHNT and YENEEA. V was pared by 5 bases and J by 8 bases, with 13 bases between. There are 13 residues in the CDR3. CDR3 region: CASSTGGGHEQFF. The CDR3 DNA reads TGTGCCAGCAGCACGGGAGGGGGCCATGAGCAGTTCTTC. Complete variable domain (other parts from reference TRBV11-3 and TRBJ2-1): EAGVVQSPRYKIIEKKQPVAFWCNPISGHNTLYWYLQNLGQGPELLIRYENEEAVDDSQLPKDRFSAERLKGVDSTLKIQPAELGDSAVYLCASSTGGGHEQFFGPGTRLTVL.

The CDR3 sequence: CASSLVSSYEQYF. Written as DNA, the CDR3 is TGTGCCAGCAGTTTGGTCAGCTCCTACGAGCAGTACTTC. The chain employs TRBV28 and TRBJ2-7, with D unresolved. V was pared by 3 bases and J by 0 bases, with 6 bases between. Germline CDR1 reads MDHEN; CDR2 reads SYDVKM. The CDR3 runs to 13 residues.

The gene calls are TRBV6-1 and TRBJ1-2; D is perhaps TRBD1 (5 bases). This CDR3 has 14 amino acids. V lost 7 bases to trimming and J lost 8 bases, with 20 bases between them. CDR1 and CDR2 (germline): MNHNS, SASEGT. CDR3 bases: TGTGCCAGCACCTCTGACAGAGGCCTTCGGGGCTACACCTTC. It translates to CASTSDRGLRGYTF.

Comments on this clone: Different DNA sequences within this sample yield the same CDR3. The chain uses TRBV2 and TRBJ1-1, with D perhaps matching TRBD1 (5 bases). This CDR3 has 14 amino acids. Trimming cost V 7 bases and J 0 bases, with 12 bases left between them. The germline CDR1 and CDR2 sequences are SNHLY and FYNNEI. The CDR3: CASTLGQMNTEAFF. The CDR3 nucleotides read TGTGCCAGCACCCTGGGGCAGATGAACACTGAAGCTTTCTTT.

The rearrangement links TRBV5-1 to TRBJ1-1; a possible D gene is TRBD1 (5 bases). Trimming removed 0 bases at V and 5 bases at J, with 14 bases between. Germline-derived CDR1 and CDR2 are SGHRS and YFSETQ. This CDR3 region has 15 residues. Written as DNA, the CDR3 is TGCGCCAGCAGCTTGGCCGGTCTGGGGGGAACTGAAGCTTTCTTT. Protein sequence: CASSLAGLGGTEAFF.

The chain joins TRBV5-1 to TRBJ1-2; unclear D gene. Between the trimmed V and J ends, which lost 0 bases and 2 bases, there was a span of 8 bases. This CDR3 region has 14 residues. Looked up from germline, CDR1 is SGHRS and CDR2 is YFSETQ. The CDR3 is CASSLVPGNYGYTF. The CDR3 region has the DNA TGCGCCAGCAGCTTGGTTCCGGGAAACTATGGCTACACCTTC.

The chain carries TRBV29-1 and TRBJ1-1; D may be TRBD1 (6 bases). V lost 7 bases, J lost 11 bases, and 11 bases lay in between. Germline V lookup: CDR1 SQVTM, CDR2 ANQGSEA. This CDR3 spans 9 amino acids. The CDR3 is CSDERGAFF. The CDR3 coding sequence is TGCAGCGACGAGAGGGGGGCTTTCTTT.

J is TRBJ1-1 and V is TRBV11-2; possibly TRBD1 for D (5 bases). The V gene lost 1 base and the J gene lost 6 bases, with 9 bases spanning the gap. Germline V gene data show CDR1 as SGHAT and CDR2 as FQNNGV. The CDR3 has 13 amino acids. This chain's CDR3 is CASSLAWGSEAFF. For the CDR3, the DNA is TGTGCCAGCAGCTTAGCTTGGGGCTCTGAAGCTTTCTTT.

The chain joins TRBV30 to TRBJ1-5; D might be TRBD1 (6 bases). Trimming took off 1 base at V and 6 bases at J, with 13 bases between the two ends. This CDR3 spans 14 amino acids. CDR1 and CDR2 from the germline V gene are GTSNPN and SVGIG (reference sequence). The CDR3 loop reads CAWSGGQSFQPQHF. Written as DNA, the CDR3 is TGTGCCTGGAGTGGAGGACAGTCATTTCAGCCCCAGCATTTT.

J is TRBJ2-5 and V is TRBV6-6; TRBD2 matches at 13 bases. The CDR3 has 16 residues. Trimming took 5 bases from V and 4 from J; bases not matched to a gene: 7. Germline CDR1 reads MNHNY; CDR2 reads SVGAGI (reference sequence). The CDR3 DNA sequence: TGTGCCAGCAGTCCCCGGACTAGCGGGAGCGGAGAGACCCAGTACTTC. Protein: CASSPRTSGSGETQYF.

The chain combines TRBV7-2 with TRBJ2-1; no definite D call. Trimming took off 8 bases at V and 1 base at J, with 12 bases between the two ends. The CDR3 is 14 residues long. From germline, CDR1 is SGHTA and CDR2 FQGNSA. The CDR3 reads CASSRRVSYNEQFF. CDR3 nucleotide sequence: TGTGCCAGCTCGAGGAGAGTGTCCTACAATGAGCAGTTCTTC.

The chain recombines TRBV28 with TRBJ2-1; D is possibly TRBD1 (5 bases). V was cut by 3 bases and J by 8 bases, with 17 bases left in between. The length of the CDR3 is 15 residues. Germline V gives CDR1 MDHEN, CDR2 SYDVKM. The CDR3 DNA sequence: TGTGCCAGCAGTTTGACCCGTGCAGGGTTCGATGAGCAGTTCTTC. Protein: CASSLTRAGFDEQFF. Based on the CDR3 plus reference TRBV28 and TRBJ2-1, the full variable domain is DVKVTQSSRYLVKRTGEKVFLECVQDMDHENMFWYRQDPGLGLRLIYFSYDVKMKEKGDIPEGYSVSREKKERFSLILESASTNQTSMYLCASSLTRAGFDEQFFGPGTRLTVL.

The V and J genes are TRBV7-8 and TRBJ2-7; 7 bases map to TRBD2. Losses at the gene ends were 5 bases for V and 3 bases for J; bases not matched to a gene: 7. The CDR3 length is 14 residues. Germline V gives CDR1 SGHVS, CDR2 FQNEAQ. The CDR3 spells CASSLESGIYEQYF. The CDR3, as DNA: TGTGCCAGCAGCCTTGAAAGCGGGATCTACGAGCAGTACTTC.

This chain uses TRBV7-9 with TRBJ1-2; weak D call: TRBD1 (6 bases). Deletions cut 9 bases from V and 2 bases from J, with 7 bases between. This CDR3 contains 11 residues. Germline V gene sequence: CDR1 SEHNR, CDR2 FQNEAQ (reference sequence). CDR3 in DNA: TGTGCCAGTACAGGGAACTATGGCTACACCTTC. Translating it yields CASTGNYGYTF.

This clone was picked up a small number of times. The chain is built from TRBV7-6 and TRBJ1-4; D not certain. V was clipped by 2 bases and J by 0 bases, with 10 bases between them. The CDR3 contains 16 residues. CDR1 is SGHVS and CDR2 is FNYEAQ in the germline V gene. CDR3 in DNA: TGTGCCAGCAGCTTAAGGGAGGTTGCAACTAATGAAAAACTGTTTTTT. This encodes CASSLREVATNEKLFF. Full variable domain (rest looked up from reference TRBV7-6 and TRBJ1-4): GAGVSQSPRYKVTKRGQDVALRCDPISGHVSLYWYRQALGQGPEFLTYFNYEAQQDKSGLPNDRFSAERPEGSISTLTIQRTEQRDSAMYRCASSLREVATNEKLFFGSGTQLSVL.

The chain employs TRBV27 and TRBJ1-5; weak D call: TRBD1 (5 bases). CDR1 is MNHEY and CDR2 is SMNVEV in the germline V gene (reference sequence). V dropped 3 bases and J dropped 6 bases, with 12 bases sitting between them. This CDR3 spans 14 amino acids. CDR3 coding DNA: TGTGCCAGCAGTTTTGGGGCGACGGGTCAGCCCCAGCATTTT. Translating gives CASSFGATGQPQHF.

The chain recombines TRBV18 with TRBJ1-6; 8 positions match TRBD1. Germline V gene data show CDR1 as KGHSH and CDR2 as LQKENI. J gave up 9 bases and V 3 bases, and 4 bases lay outside the gene matches. CDR3 length: 14 residues. CDR3 DNA: TGTGCCAGCTCACCGGACAGGGCTGGTTCACCCCTCCACTTT. Encoded protein: CASSPDRAGSPLHF.

J is TRBJ2-7 and V is TRBV6-1; unclear D gene. CDR3 length: 14 residues. Trimming left V 4 bases short and J 3 bases short, with 13 bases between. Per germline, CDR1 MNHNS and CDR2 SASEGT. The CDR3 region is CASSVSPGSYEQYF. CDR3 bases: TGTGCCAGCAGTGTATCCCCTGGCAGCTACGAGCAGTACTTC.

J is TRBJ1-1 and V is TRBV27, with D possibly matching TRBD1 (5 bases). This CDR3 spans 14 amino acids. V lost 3 bases to trimming and J lost 1 base, with 9 bases between them. Looked up from germline, CDR1 is MNHEY and CDR2 is SMNVEV (reference sequence). The CDR3 coding sequence is TGTGCCAGCAGTTTCCAGGGCCCGAACACTGAAGCTTTCTTT. This codes for CASSFQGPNTEAFF.

V and J are TRBV15 and TRBJ2-5, with D perhaps TRBD2 (6 bases). The CDR3 runs 15 residues. Germline CDR1 reads LNHNV; CDR2 reads YYDKDF (reference sequence). Trimming cost V 0 bases and J 5 bases, with 13 bases left between them. The CDR3 protein is CATSRDSRERETQYF. Written as DNA, the CDR3 is TGTGCCACCAGCAGAGATAGCCGGGAGAGGGAGACCCAGTACTTC. The whole variable domain, filled in from reference TRBV15 and TRBJ2-5, reads DAMVIQNPRYQVTQFGKPVTLSCSQTLNHNVMYWYQQKSSQAPKLLFHYYDKDFNNEADTPDNFQSRRPNTSFCFLDIRSPGLGDTAMYLCATSRDSRERETQYFGPGTRLLVL.

Of note for this clone: Relative to the germline gene, one junction end is altered; a read error may explain this. This chain links TRBV7-9 with TRBJ2-1; 11 bases are a match to TRBD2. The germline V gene encodes CDR1 SEHNR and CDR2 FQNEAQ (reference sequence). The CDR3 consists of 17 residues. The CDR3 coding sequence is TGTTCCAGCAGCTCTATGACTAGCGGGAATCCTTACAATGAGCAGTTCTTC. Amino acid sequence: CSSSSMTSGNPYNEQFF.

This clone was counted a few times. J is TRBJ1-4 and V is TRBV9, with 9 bases identical to TRBD1. After removal of 3 bases from V and 6 bases from J, the junction contained 3 bases not matched to a gene. Germline CDR1 is SGDLS and CDR2 is YYNGEE. This CDR3 spans 14 amino acids. The DNA of the CDR3 is TGTGCCAGCAGCGAACAGGGGGCCGATGAAAAACTGTTTTTT. This codes for CASSEQGADEKLFF.

This clone was counted only a few times. The V call is TRBV7-9, the J call TRBJ2-3; no definite D call. The CDR3 sequence is 14 residues long. V was trimmed by 5 bases and J by 2 bases, leaving 11 bases between them. CDR1 SEHNR and CDR2 FQNEAQ come from the germline V gene (reference sequence). CDR3 region: CASSPGRDTDTQYF. The CDR3 coding sequence is TGTGCCAGCAGCCCCGGTCGAGACACAGATACGCAGTATTTT.